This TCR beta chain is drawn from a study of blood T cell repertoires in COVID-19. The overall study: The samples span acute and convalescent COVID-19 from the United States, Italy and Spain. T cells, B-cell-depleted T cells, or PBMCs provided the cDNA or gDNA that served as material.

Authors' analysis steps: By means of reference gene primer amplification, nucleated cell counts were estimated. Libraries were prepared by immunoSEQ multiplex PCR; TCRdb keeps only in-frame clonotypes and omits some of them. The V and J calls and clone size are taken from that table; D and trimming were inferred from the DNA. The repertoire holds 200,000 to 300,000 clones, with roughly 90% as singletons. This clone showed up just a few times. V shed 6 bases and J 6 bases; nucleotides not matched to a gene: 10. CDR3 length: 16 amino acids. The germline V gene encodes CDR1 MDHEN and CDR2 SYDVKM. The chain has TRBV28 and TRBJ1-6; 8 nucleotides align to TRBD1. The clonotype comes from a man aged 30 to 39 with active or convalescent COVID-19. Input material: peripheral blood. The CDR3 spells CASSLGAGGGNSPLHF. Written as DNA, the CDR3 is TGTGCCAGCAGCCTGGGGGCAGGGGGCGGTAATTCACCCCTCCACTTT.